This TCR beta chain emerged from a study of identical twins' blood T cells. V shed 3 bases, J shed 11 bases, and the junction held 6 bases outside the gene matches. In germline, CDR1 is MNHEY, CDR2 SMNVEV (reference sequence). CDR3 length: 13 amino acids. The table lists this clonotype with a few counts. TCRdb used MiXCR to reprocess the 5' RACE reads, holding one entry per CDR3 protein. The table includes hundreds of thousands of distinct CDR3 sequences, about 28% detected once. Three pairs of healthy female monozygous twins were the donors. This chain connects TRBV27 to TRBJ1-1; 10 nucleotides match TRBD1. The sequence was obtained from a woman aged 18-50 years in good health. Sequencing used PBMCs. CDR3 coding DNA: TGTGCCAGCAGTTTGACAGGGGGCCGGAAGGCTTTCTTT. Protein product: CASSLTGGRKAFF.